This TCR beta chain is drawn from a study of cytomegalovirus exposure and HLA in healthy donors. The wider study: In an earlier analysis, some 110 million unique TCR beta sequences were found from 200 million or so T cells.

PCR was performed using 60 Vbeta and 13 Jbeta primers. Using immunoSEQ multiplex PCR, the repertoire was profiled, and TCRdb retains in-frame clones only, with some absent. The data show about 210,000 clones, approximately 80% seen once. Study results and limitations: Among TCR beta chains, those listed as cytomegalovirus-associated numbered about 160. A highly shared variant cluster was judged a likely technical artifact.

With respect to this clone: What it binds is unknown.

The source of this sequence is a man between 25 and 39 years old in good health and CMV-seronegative. Sequenced sample: PBMCs.

The CDR3 loop is CASSLLGGSRETQYF. CDR3 nucleotides: TGTGCCAGCAGCTTATTAGGGGGCTCTCGAGAGACCCAGTACTTC. The chain links TRBV7-9 to TRBJ2-5, with 7 bases lining up with TRBD1. The CDR3 has 15 residues. J was trimmed by 4 bases and V by 2 bases; bases with no gene match: 7. CDR1 SEHNR and CDR2 FQNEAQ come from the germline V gene (reference sequence).